The 3 T cell receptor beta chains in this list originate from one sample, sequenced in a study of T cell clonality in common variable immunodeficiency. Here immunoSEQ multiplex PCR was the method, and the copy in TCRdb shows in-frame clones only, minus some. The sample was found to contain roughly 48,000 clones, and every one recurs. Specimen: peripheral blood mononuclear cells. Receptors originate from a person between 18 and 69 years old in good health.

This clone was counted ten times or more. The CDR3 end falls 3 residues outside the read, so it is completed with the germline J gene. This chain uses TRBV20-1 with TRBJ2-7; 7 positions match TRBD1. Germline V CDR1 and CDR2: DFQATT, SNEGSKA (reference sequence). The CDR3 spans 12 residues. The ends lost 6 bases at V and 3 bases at J; junction bases unmatched: 5. The CDR3 bases that were read are TGCAGTGCGGGAACAGGGGTCTACGAG. Translation: CSAGTGVYE. The complete CDR3 reads CSAGTGVYEQYF.

Of note for this clone: Read data end 3 residues before the CDR3 end; the end is taken from the germline J gene. V is TRBV7-2 and J is TRBJ1-2, with D perhaps matching TRBD1 (5 bases). The CDR3 length is 13 residues. The germline CDR1 and CDR2 sequences are SGHTA and FQGNSA. V was clipped by 6 bases and J by 3 bases, with 11 bases between them. Incomplete CDR3 DNA: TGTGCCAGCAGACCAGACAGCTACTATGGC. This codes for CASRPDSYYG. The full-length CDR3 reads as CASRPDSYYGYTF.

Of note for this clone: The DNA ends 3 residues before the CDR3 does, and the rest of the CDR3 is filled in from the germline J gene. The chain is built from TRBV7-2 and TRBJ1-1; D gene unclear. Germline CDR1 is SGHTA and CDR2 is FQGNSA. CDR3 size: 12 residues. The sequenced part of the CDR3 DNA is TGTGCCAGCAGCTTAGTTCTAGTTGGC. It yields the protein CASSLVLVG. The CDR3, in full, reads CASSLVLVGAFF.